The T cell receptor (beta chain) described here comes from a study of blood T cell repertoires in COVID-19. Study overall: T cells, B-cell-depleted T cells, or PBMCs supplied cDNA or gDNA.

The CDR3 spans 17 residues. Germline CDR1 LNHDA, CDR2 SQIVND (reference sequence). V lost 5 bases to trimming and J lost 7 bases, with 21 bases between them. Some clones are missing from TCRdb's copy, which holds only in-frame ones; the method was immunoSEQ multiplex PCR. The sample consists of roughly 220,000 clones, about 90% of them appearing once. The source material was PBMCs or T cells enriched from blood (not recorded which). This TCR derives from a man younger than 45 who had been exposed to COVID-19. This sequence joins TRBV19 and TRBJ1-6, with D uncertain. CDR3 sequence: CASSPISAVRRNSPLHF. The CDR3 region has the DNA TGTGCCAGTAGTCCCATCTCGGCCGTCAGGAGGAATTCACCCCTCCACTTT. Full variable domain (rest looked up from reference TRBV19 and TRBJ1-6): DGGITQSPKYLFRKEGQNVTLSCEQNLNHDAMYWYRQDPGQGLRLIYYSQIVNDFQKGDIAEGYSVSREKKESFPLTVTSAQKNPTAFYLCASSPISAVRRNSPLHFGNGTRLTVT.